The 10 T cell receptor beta chains in this list originate from one sample, sequenced in a study of T-cell reconstitution after alpha-beta-depleted transplantation in children (dated by TCRdb to about 2016). Library preparation used PCR. Data came from an Illumina HiSeq 2500. TCR libraries were prepared with molecular barcoding, using unique molecular identifiers to normalize TCRbeta repertoire quantification. Using fastp trimming at Q25 and MiXCR clonotype assembly, TCRdb reanalyzed the public sequencing data and kept in-frame beta chains. Rows are combined by CDR3 protein, so each entry shows the most common genes and DNA. For this sample there are about 70,000 distinct CDR3 sequences; about 11% appear just once. The top ten clones comprise over 10% of the sample. What the treatment or condition label conveys for this sample: allogeneic hematopoietic cell transplantation with graft depleted of TCRalphabeta T cells and CD19 B cells.

Source: PBMCs, taken before TCRalphabeta/CD19-depleted stem cell transplant. The receptors originated from a boy younger than 18 with acute myeloid leukemia, due to receive a stem cell transplant.

This clonotype was counted between two and nine times. The rearrangement links TRBV7-9 to TRBJ2-3, with 8 bases fitting TRBD2. Per germline, CDR1 SEHNR and CDR2 FQNEAQ (reference sequence). V dropped 4 bases and J dropped 0; count of bases not matched to a gene: 0. CDR3 size: 14 residues. The CDR3 bases are TGTGCCAGCAGCTCGGGGGGGAGCACAGATACGCAGTATTTT. Protein product: CASSSGGSTDTQYF.

The table lists this clonotype with many counts. The rearrangement uses TRBV27 and TRBJ2-5; TRBD1 might be the D (6 bases). The CDR3 spans 14 residues. Germline-derived CDR1 and CDR2 are MNHEY and SMNVEV (reference sequence). With 6 bases removed from V and 2 bases from J, the gap between germline ends came to 13 bases. CDR3 nucleotides: TGTGCCAGCAGCACCACAGGGTATCAAGAGACCCAGTACTTC. Its translation: CASSTTGYQETQYF.

This chain connects TRBV7-6 to TRBJ2-7; D call uncertain. V gave up 3 bases and J gave up 3 bases, with 9 bases separating them. The germline gives CDR1 SGHVS, CDR2 FNYEAQ. CDR3 length: 13 residues. CDR3 loop: CASSFRLFYEQYF. DNA for the CDR3: TGTGCCAGCAGCTTTCGCTTGTTCTACGAGCAGTACTTC.

This clonotype has ten or more counts. The CDR3 here is CASSFLVMGGKADTQYF. CDR3 nucleotide sequence: TGTGCCAGCAGCTTTTTGGTCATGGGAGGAAAGGCAGATACGCAGTATTTT. The rearrangement joins TRBV7-9 to TRBJ2-3, with a tentative D call TRBD2 (6 bases). Germline lookup yields CDR1 SEHNR and CDR2 FQNEAQ (reference sequence). CDR3 length: 17 amino acids. The V gene lost 3 bases and the J gene lost 4 bases, with 20 bases spanning the gap. Together with reference TRBV7-9 and TRBJ2-3, the CDR3 gives the full variable domain: DTGVSQNPRHKITKRGQNVTFRCDPISEHNRLYWYRQTLGQGPEFLTYFQNEAQLEKSRLLSDRFSAERPKGSFSTLEIQRTEQGDSAMYLCASSFLVMGGKADTQYFGPGTRLTVL.

This clonotype was recorded at least ten times. V gene TRBV7-9 combines with J gene TRBJ2-3; 9 bases agree with TRBD2. CDR1 and CDR2 from the germline V gene are SEHNR and FQNEAQ (reference sequence). This CDR3 is built from 16 residues. Trimming at V came to 1 base and at J to 2 bases, leaving 4 bases not matched to a gene. The CDR3 sequence: CASSLVLAGHTDTQYF. The CDR3 coding sequence is TGTGCCAGCAGCTTAGTCCTAGCGGGACACACAGATACGCAGTATTTT.

In its sample, this clonotype was seen many times. V gene TRBV7-6 combines with J gene TRBJ2-1; 7 bases fit TRBD1. Trimming removed 1 base from V and 6 bases from J; junction bases left unmatched: 6. The CDR3 is 15 residues long. Germline CDR1 SGHVS, CDR2 FNYEAQ. The CDR3 here is CASSLGQGRVNEQFF. The CDR3, as DNA: TGTGCCAGCAGCTTAGGACAGGGCCGAGTCAATGAGCAGTTCTTC.

This clonotype was seen many times. The chain is built from TRBV12-3 or TRBV12-4 and TRBJ2-2; the D gene could be TRBD1 or TRBD2 (5 bases each). There are 18 residues in the CDR3. V lost 5 bases to trimming and J lost 2 bases, with 21 bases between them. The CDR3 loop reads CASSPQPPGPRNTGELFF. As DNA, the CDR3 is TGTGCCAGCAGTCCGCAACCCCCGGGACCAAGAAACACCGGGGAGCTGTTTTTT.

Ten or more counts support this clonotype. The chain uses TRBV12-3 or TRBV12-4 and TRBJ2-4; 7 nucleotides line up with TRBD2. Trimming took 3 bases from V and 7 from J; bases not matched to a gene: 0. This CDR3 is 12 amino acids long. In nucleotides, the CDR3 is TGTGCCAGCAGTTTGACTAGCAACATTCAGTACTTC. Its protein is CASSLTSNIQYF.

The chain combines TRBV20-1 with TRBJ2-5, with D hard to call. Trimming cost V 3 bases and J 5 bases, with 10 bases left between them. Germline V lookup: CDR1 DFQATT, CDR2 SNEGSKA (reference sequence). The CDR3 extends over 12 amino acids. CDR3 nucleotides: TGCAGTGCTAGGGGTCTCTGGGAGACCCAGTACTTC. Protein sequence: CSARGLWETQYF.

The chain couples TRBV9 to TRBJ2-7; 9 bases are shared with TRBD2. CDR1 SGDLS and CDR2 YYNGEE come from the germline V gene. This CDR3 has 16 amino acids. Trimming cost V 0 bases and J 2 bases; bases outside gene matches: 6. The CDR3 coding sequence is TGTGCCAGCAGCGTAGTTCAAGCGGGAGGCCCCTACGAGCAGTACTTC. This codes for CASSVVQAGGPYEQYF.